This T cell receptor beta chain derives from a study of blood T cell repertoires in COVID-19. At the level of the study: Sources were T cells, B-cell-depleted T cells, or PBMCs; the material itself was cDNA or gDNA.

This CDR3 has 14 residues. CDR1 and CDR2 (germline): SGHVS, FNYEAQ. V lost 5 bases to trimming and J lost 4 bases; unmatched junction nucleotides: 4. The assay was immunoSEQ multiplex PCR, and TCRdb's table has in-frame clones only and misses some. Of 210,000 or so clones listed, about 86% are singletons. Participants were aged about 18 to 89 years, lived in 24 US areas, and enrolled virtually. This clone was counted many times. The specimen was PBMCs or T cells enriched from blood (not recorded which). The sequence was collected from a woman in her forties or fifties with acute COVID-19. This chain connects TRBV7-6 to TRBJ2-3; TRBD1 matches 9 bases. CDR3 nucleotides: TGTGCCAGCAGCCGAACAGGGGGCCCAGATACGCAGTATTTT. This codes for CASSRTGGPDTQYF.